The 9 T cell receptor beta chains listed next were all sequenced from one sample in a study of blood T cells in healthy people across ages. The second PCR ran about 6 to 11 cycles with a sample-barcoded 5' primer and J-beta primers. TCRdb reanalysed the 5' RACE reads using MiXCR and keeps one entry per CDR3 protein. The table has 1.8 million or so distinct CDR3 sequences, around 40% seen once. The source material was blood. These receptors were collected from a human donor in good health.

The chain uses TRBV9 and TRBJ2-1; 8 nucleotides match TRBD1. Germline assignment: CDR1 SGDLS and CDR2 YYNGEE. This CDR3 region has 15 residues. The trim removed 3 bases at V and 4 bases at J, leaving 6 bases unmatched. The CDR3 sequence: CASSAGGARYNEQFF. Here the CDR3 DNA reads TGTGCCAGCAGCGCAGGGGGCGCAAGGTACAATGAGCAGTTCTTC.

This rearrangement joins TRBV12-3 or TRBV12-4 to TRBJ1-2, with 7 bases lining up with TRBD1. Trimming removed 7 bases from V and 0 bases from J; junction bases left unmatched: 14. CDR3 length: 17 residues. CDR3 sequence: CASTGAKGADSNYGYTF. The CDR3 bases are TGTGCCAGCACCGGGGCGAAGGGGGCAGATTCTAACTATGGCTACACCTTC.

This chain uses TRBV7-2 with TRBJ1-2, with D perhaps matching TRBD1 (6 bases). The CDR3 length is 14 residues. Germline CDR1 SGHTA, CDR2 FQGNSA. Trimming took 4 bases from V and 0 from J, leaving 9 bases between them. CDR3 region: CASSSYRANYGYTF. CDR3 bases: TGTGCCAGCAGCTCATACAGGGCTAACTATGGCTACACCTTC.

CDR3 DNA: TGTGCCAGCAGCCCTCGACTAGTTTCGAACTACGAGCAGTACTTC. Translated: CASSPRLVSNYEQYF. The J gene is TRBJ2-7, the V gene TRBV7-2; maybe TRBD2 (6 bases). The CDR3 runs 15 residues. Per germline, CDR1 SGHTA and CDR2 FQGNSA. Trimming took 5 bases from V and 3 from J, leaving 17 bases between them.

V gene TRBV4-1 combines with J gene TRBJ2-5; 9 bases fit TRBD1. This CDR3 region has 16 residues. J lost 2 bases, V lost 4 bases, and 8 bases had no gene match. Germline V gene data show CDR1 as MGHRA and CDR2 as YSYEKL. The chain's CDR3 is CASSPTVGTGQETQYF. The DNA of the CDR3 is TGCGCCAGCAGCCCGACCGTGGGGACAGGGCAAGAGACCCAGTACTTC.

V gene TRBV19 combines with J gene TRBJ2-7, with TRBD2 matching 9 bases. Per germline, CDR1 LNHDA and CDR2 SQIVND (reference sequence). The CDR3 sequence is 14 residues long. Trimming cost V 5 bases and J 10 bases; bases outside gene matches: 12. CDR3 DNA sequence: TGTGCCAGTAGTGACCGGGAGCGGGGGGCAAACCAGTACTTC. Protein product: CASSDRERGANQYF.

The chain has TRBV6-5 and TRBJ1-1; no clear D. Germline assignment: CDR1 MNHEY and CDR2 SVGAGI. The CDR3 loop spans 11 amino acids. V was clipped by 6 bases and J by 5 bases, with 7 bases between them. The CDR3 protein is CASSYETEAFF. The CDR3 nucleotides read TGTGCCAGCAGCTACGAGACTGAAGCTTTCTTT.

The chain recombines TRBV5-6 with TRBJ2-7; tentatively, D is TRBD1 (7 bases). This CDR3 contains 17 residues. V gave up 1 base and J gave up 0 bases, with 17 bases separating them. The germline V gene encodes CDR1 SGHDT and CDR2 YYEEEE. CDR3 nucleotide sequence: TGTGCCAGCAGCTTGTTCTTCGCAGGGGGGTGCTCCTACGAGCAGTACTTC. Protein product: CASSLFFAGGCSYEQYF.

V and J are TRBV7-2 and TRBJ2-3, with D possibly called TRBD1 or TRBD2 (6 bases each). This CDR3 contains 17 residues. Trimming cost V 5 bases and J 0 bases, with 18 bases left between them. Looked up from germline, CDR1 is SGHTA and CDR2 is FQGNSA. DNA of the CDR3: TGTGCCAGCAGCGTGGGGGGCGGGATCACTAGCACAGATACGCAGTATTTT. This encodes CASSVGGGITSTDTQYF. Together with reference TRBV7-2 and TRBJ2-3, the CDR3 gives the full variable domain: GAGVSQSPSNKVTEKGKDVELRCDPISGHTALYWYRQSLGQGLEFLIYFQGNSAPDKSGLPSDRFSAERTGGSVSTLTIQRTQQEDSAVYLCASSVGGGITSTDTQYFGPGTRLTVL.